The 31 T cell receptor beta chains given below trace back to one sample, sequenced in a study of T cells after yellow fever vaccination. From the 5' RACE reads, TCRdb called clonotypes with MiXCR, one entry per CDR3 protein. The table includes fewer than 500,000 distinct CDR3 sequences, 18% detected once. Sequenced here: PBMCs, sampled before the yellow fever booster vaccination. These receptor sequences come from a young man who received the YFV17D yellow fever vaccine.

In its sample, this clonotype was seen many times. In DNA form, the CDR3 reads TGCAGTGCTGACGCGGGGTCGGATACGCAGTATTTT. Translation: CSADAGSDTQYF. The chain uses TRBV20-1 and TRBJ2-3, with D tentatively TRBD2 (6 bases). The CDR3 consists of 12 residues. V was cut by 5 bases and J by 6 bases, with 12 bases left in between. Germline loops: CDR1 DFQATT, CDR2 SNEGSKA (reference sequence).

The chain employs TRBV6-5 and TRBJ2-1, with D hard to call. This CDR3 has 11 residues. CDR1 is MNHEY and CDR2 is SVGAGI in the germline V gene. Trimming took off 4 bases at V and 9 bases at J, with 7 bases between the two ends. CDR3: CASSSFGEQFF. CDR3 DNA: TGTGCCAGCAGTTCCTTCGGTGAGCAGTTCTTC.

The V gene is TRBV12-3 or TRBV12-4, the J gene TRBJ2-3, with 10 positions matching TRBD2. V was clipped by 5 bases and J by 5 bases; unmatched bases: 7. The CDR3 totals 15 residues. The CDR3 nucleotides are TGTGCCAGCAGTAGAGCGGGGGGGCTGATAGATACGCAGTATTTT. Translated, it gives CASSRAGGLIDTQYF.

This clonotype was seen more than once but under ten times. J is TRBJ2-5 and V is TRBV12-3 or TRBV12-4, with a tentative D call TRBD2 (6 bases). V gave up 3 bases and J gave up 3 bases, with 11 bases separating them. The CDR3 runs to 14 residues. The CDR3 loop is CASSFGGGEETQYF. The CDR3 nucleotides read TGTGCCAGCAGTTTTGGCGGCGGGGAAGAGACCCAGTACTTC.

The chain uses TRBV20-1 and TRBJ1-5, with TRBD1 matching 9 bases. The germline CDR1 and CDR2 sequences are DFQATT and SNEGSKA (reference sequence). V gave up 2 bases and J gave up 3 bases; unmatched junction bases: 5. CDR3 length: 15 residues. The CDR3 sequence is CSARPRTGANQPQHF. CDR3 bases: TGCAGTGCTAGACCCAGGACAGGGGCCAATCAGCCCCAGCATTTT.

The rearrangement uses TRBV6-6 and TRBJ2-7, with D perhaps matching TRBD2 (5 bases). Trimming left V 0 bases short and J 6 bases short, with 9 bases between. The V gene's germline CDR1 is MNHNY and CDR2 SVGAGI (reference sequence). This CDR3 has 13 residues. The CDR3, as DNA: TGTGCCAGCAGTTACTCTAGAGGGAGCGAGCAGTACTTC. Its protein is CASSYSRGSEQYF.

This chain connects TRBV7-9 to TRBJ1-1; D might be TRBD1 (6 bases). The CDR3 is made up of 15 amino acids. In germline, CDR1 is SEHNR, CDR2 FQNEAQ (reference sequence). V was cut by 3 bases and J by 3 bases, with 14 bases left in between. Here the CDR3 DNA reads TGTGCCAGCAGCTTGGGGGGCCCGTTGGACACTGAAGCTTTCTTT. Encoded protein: CASSLGGPLDTEAFF.

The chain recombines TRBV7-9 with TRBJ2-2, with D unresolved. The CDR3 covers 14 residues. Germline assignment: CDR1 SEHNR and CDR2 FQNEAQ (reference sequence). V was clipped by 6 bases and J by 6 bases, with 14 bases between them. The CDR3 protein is CASRGQGLAGELFF. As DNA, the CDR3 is TGTGCCAGCAGGGGCCAAGGGCTGGCCGGGGAGCTGTTTTTT.

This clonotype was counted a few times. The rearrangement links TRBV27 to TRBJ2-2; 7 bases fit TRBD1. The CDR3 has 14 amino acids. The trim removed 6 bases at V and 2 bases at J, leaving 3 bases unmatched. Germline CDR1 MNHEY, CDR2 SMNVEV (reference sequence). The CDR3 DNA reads TGTGCCAGCAGCGACAGGGTTAACACCGGGGAGCTGTTTTTT. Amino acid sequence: CASSDRVNTGELFF.

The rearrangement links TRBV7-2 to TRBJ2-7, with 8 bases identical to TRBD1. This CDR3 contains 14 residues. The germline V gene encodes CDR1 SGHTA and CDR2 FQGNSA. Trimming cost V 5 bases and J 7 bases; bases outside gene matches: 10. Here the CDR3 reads CASSHQGAEEEQYF. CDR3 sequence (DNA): TGTGCCAGCAGCCATCAGGGGGCCGAGGAAGAGCAGTACTTC. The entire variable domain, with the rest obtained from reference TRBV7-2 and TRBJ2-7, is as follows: GAGVSQSPSNKVTEKGKDVELRCDPISGHTALYWYRQSLGQGLEFLIYFQGNSAPDKSGLPSDRFSAERTGGSVSTLTIQRTQQEDSAVYLCASSHQGAEEEQYFGPGTRLTVT.

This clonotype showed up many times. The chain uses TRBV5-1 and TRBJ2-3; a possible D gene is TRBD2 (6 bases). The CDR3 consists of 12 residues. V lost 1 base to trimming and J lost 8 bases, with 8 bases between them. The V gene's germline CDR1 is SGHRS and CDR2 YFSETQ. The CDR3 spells CASSLLGGTQYF. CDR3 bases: TGCGCCAGCAGCTTGCTCGGGGGTACGCAGTATTTT.

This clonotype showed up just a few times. This CDR3 is CASSYSGKGQANRFTDTQYF. The CDR3, as DNA: TGTGCCAGCAGTTACTCGGGGAAGGGACAGGCGAACAGATTCACAGATACGCAGTATTTT. This chain joins TRBV6-5 and TRBJ2-3, with 8 bases identical to TRBD1. The trim removed 0 bases at V and 2 bases at J, leaving 16 bases unmatched. The germline CDR1 and CDR2 sequences are MNHEY and SVGAGI. The CDR3 is made up of 20 amino acids.

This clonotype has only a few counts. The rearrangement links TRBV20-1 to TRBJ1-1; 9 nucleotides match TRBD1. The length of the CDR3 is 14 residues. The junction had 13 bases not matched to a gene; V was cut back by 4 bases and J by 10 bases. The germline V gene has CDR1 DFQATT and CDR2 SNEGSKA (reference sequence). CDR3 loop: CSAKIVQGARGAFF. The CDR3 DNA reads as TGCAGTGCTAAAATCGTACAGGGGGCGCGGGGAGCTTTCTTT.

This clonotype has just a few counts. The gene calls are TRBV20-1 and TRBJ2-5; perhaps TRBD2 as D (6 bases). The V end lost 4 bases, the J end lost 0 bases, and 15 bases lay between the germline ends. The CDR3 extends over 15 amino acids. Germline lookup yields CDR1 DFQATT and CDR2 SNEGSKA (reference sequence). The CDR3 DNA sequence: TGCAGTGCTAAGGCCGGCGGGACGTACCAAGAGACCCAGTACTTC. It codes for CSAKAGGTYQETQYF.

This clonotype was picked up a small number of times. Written as DNA, the CDR3 is TGCAGTGCTAGAGTTGGCAACCAAAAAGAGACCCAGTACTTC. Amino acid sequence: CSARVGNQKETQYF. The chain couples TRBV20-1 to TRBJ2-5; no clear D gene. The germline V and J ends were trimmed by 1 base and 3 bases, with 12 bases remaining between them. Germline lookup yields CDR1 DFQATT and CDR2 SNEGSKA (reference sequence). CDR3 length: 14 amino acids.

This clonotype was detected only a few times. CDR3 nucleotides: TGTGCCAGCAGTTTGACAGGGTATAGTCTCTCCTACAATGAGCAGTTCTTC. The encoded protein is CASSLTGYSLSYNEQFF. The chain combines TRBV27 with TRBJ2-1; 7 bases are a match to TRBD1. V shed 3 bases and J 0 bases; nucleotides not matched to a gene: 8. The length of the CDR3 is 17 residues. From germline, CDR1 is MNHEY and CDR2 SMNVEV (reference sequence).

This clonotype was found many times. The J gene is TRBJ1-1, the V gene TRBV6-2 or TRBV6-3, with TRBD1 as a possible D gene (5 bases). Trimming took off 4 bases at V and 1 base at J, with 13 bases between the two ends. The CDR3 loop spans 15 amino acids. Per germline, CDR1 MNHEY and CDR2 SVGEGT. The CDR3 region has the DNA TGTGCCAGCAGTTCTGTCGACAGCCCGAACACTGAAGCTTTCTTT. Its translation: CASSSVDSPNTEAFF.

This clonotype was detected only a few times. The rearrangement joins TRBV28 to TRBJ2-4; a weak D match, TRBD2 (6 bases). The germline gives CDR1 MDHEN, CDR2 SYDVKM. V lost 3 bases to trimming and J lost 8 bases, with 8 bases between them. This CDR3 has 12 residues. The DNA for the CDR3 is TGTGCCAGCAGTTTCCGCGGGGACATTCAGTACTTC. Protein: CASSFRGDIQYF.

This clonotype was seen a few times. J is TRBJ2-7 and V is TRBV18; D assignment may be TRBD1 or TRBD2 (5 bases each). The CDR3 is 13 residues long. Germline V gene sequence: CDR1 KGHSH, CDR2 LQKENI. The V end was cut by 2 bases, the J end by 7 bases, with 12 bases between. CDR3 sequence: CASSPSDTREQYV. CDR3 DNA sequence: TGTGCCAGCTCACCATCGGACACTAGGGAGCAGTACGTC.

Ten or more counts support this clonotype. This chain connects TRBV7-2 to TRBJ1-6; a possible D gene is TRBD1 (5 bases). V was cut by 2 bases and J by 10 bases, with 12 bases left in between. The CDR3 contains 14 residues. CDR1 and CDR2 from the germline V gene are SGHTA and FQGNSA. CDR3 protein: CASSLFPRDSPLHF. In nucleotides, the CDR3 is TGTGCCAGCAGCTTATTCCCCAGGGACTCACCCCTCCACTTT. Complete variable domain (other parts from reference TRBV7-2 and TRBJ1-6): GAGVSQSPSNKVTEKGKDVELRCDPISGHTALYWYRQSLGQGLEFLIYFQGNSAPDKSGLPSDRFSAERTGGSVSTLTIQRTQQEDSAVYLCASSLFPRDSPLHFGNGTRLTVT.

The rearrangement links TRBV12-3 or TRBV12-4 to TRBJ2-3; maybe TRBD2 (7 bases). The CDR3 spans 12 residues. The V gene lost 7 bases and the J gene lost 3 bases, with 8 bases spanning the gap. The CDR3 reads CASKGGTDTQYF. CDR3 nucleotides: TGTGCCAGCAAGGGGGGGACAGATACGCAGTATTTT.

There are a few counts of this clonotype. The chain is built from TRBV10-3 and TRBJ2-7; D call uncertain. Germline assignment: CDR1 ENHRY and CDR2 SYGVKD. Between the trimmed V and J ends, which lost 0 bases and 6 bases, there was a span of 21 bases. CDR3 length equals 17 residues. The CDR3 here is CAISESKGMAERTEQYF. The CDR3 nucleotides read TGTGCCATCAGTGAGTCGAAGGGAATGGCTGAAAGAACCGAGCAGTACTTC.

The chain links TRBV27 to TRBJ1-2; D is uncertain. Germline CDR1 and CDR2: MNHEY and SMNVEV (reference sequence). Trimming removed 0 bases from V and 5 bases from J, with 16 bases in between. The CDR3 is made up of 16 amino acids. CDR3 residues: CASSLSGESLWYGYTF. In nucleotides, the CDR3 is TGTGCCAGCAGTTTATCAGGCGAGAGCCTGTGGTATGGCTACACCTTC.

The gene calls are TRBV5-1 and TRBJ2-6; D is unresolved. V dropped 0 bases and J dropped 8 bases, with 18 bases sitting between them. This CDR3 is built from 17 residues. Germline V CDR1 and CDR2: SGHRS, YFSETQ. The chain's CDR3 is CASSLEVSPGFSNVLTF. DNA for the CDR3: TGCGCCAGCAGCTTGGAAGTCTCCCCTGGTTTTTCCAACGTCCTGACTTTC.

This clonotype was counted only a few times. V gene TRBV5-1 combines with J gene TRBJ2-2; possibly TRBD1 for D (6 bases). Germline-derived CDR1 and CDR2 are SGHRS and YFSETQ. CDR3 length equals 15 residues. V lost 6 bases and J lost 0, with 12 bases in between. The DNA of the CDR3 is TGCGCCAGCATACCAGGGGCCCCGAACACCGGGGAGCTGTTTTTT. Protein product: CASIPGAPNTGELFF. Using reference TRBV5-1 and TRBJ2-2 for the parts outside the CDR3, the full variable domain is KAGVTQTPRYLIKTRGQQVTLSCSPISGHRSVSWYQQTPGQGLQFLFEYFSETQRNKGNFPGRFSGRQFSNSRSEMNVSTLELGDSALYLCASIPGAPNTGELFFGEGSRLTVL.

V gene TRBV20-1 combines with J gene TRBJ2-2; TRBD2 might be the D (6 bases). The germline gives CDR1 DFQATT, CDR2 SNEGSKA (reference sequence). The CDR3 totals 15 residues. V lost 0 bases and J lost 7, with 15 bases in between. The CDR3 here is CSARERQGAGGELFF. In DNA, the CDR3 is TGCAGTGCTAGAGAGCGTCAGGGAGCGGGCGGGGAGCTGTTTTTT.

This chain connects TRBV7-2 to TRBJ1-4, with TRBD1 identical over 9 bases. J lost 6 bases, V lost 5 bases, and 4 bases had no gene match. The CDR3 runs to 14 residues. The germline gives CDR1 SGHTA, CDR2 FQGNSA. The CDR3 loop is CASSPDRGHEKLFF. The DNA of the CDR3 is TGTGCCAGCAGCCCGGACAGGGGCCATGAAAAACTGTTTTTT.

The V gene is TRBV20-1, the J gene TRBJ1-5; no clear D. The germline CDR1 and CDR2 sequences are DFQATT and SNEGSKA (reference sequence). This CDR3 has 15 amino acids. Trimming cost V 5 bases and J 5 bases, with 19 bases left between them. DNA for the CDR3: TGCAGTGCTTCCACGATGTATACAATGGATCAGCCCCAGCATTTT. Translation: CSASTMYTMDQPQHF.

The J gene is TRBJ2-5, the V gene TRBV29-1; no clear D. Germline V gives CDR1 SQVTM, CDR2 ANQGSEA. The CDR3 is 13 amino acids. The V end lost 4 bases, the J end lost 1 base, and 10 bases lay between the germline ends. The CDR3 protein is CSVGWAVQETQYF. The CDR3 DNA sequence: TGCAGCGTTGGATGGGCAGTCCAAGAGACCCAGTACTTC.

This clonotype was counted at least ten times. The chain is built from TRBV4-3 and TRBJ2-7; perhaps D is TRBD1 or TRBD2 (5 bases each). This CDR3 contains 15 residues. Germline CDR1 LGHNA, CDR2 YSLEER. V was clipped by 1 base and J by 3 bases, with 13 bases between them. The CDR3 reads CASSQGPGRHYEQYF. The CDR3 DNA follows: TGCGCCAGCAGCCAAGGACCGGGACGGCACTACGAGCAGTACTTC.

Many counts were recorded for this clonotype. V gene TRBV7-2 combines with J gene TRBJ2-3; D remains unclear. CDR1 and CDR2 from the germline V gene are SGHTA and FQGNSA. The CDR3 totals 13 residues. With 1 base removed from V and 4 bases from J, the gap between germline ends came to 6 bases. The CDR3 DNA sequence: TGTGCCAGCAGCTTAGAAGGTCCAGATACGCAGTATTTT. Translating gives CASSLEGPDTQYF.